The T cell receptor (beta chain) under discussion was sequenced for a study of OX40 agonist ivuxolimab in advanced cancers. Study in general: The eligibility criteria allowed prior anti-PD-1, anti-PD-L1 or anti-CTLA-4 therapy, and around 38% had some. Findings and limits, study-wide: Dose levels from 0.1 to 3.0 mg/kg saw CD4+ and CD8+ blood T cells expand clonally by week 6. Among the lowest peripheral clonal expansion occurred in 0.1-3.0 mg/kg partial responders.

Assay used: immunoSEQ multiplex PCR; TCRdb lists only in-frame clones, some missing. Of under 70,000 clones listed, around 86% were seen once; the top ten hold 0.85% to 1.4%. Germline CDR1 reads MNHNY; CDR2 reads SVGAGI (reference sequence). The V and J ends lost 6 bases and 3 bases respectively, with 15 bases between them. The CDR3 loop spans 14 amino acids. Comments on this clone: No antigen is known for it.

The rearrangement joins TRBV6-6 to TRBJ2-7, with a weak D call TRBD2 (5 bases). The source material was CD4+ or CD8+ T cells sorted from blood, sampled in a trial of the OX40 agonist ivuxolimab. This TCR was sampled from an adult with an advanced solid tumor such as melanoma, head and neck, liver or kidney cancer. CDR3 DNA sequence: TGTGCCAGCAGCACAAGTCGGGGTTACTACGAGCAGTACTTC. This translates into CASSTSRGYYEQYF.